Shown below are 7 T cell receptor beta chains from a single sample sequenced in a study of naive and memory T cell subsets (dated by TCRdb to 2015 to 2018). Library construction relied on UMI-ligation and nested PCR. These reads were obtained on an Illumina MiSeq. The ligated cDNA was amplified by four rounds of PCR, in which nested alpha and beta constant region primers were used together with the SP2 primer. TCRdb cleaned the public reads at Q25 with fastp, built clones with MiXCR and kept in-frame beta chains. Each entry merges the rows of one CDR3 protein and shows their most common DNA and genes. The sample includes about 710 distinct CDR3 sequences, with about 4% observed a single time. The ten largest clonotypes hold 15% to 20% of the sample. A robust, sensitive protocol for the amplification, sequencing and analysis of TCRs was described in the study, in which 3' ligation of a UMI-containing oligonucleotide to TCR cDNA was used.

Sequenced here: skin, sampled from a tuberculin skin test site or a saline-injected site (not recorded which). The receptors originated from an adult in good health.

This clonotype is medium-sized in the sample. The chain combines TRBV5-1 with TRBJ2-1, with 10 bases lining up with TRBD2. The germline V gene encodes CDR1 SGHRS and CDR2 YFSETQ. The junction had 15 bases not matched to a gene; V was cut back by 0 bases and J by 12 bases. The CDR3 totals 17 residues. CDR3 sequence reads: CASSLAVASGGSRGQFF. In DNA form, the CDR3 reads TGCGCCAGCAGCTTGGCAGTTGCTAGCGGGGGTTCCAGGGGGCAGTTCTTC. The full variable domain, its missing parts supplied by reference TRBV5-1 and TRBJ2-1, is KAGVTQTPRYLIKTRGQQVTLSCSPISGHRSVSWYQQTPGQGLQFLFEYFSETQRNKGNFPGRFSGRQFSNSRSEMNVSTLELGDSALYLCASSLAVASGGSRGQFFGPGTRLTVL.

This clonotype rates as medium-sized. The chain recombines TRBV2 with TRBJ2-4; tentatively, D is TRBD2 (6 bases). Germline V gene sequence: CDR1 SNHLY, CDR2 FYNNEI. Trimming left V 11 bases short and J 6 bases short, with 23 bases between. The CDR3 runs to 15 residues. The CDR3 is CAYRGLNRLVNIQYF. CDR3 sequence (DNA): TGTGCCTACCGGGGCCTCAACCGACTAGTAAACATTCAGTACTTC.

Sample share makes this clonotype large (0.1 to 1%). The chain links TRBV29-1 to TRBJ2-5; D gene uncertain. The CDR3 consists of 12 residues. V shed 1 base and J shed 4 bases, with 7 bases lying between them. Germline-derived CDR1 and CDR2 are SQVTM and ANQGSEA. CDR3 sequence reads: CSVEGGRETQYF. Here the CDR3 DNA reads TGCAGCGTTGAAGGAGGCAGAGAGACCCAGTACTTC.

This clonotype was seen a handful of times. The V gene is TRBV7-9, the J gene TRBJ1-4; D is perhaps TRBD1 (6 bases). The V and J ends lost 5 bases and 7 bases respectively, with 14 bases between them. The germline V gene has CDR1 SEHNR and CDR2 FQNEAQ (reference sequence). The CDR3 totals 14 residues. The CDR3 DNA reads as TGTGCCAGCAGCCAGGGGACTACGGGTGAAAAACTGTTTTTT. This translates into CASSQGTTGEKLFF.

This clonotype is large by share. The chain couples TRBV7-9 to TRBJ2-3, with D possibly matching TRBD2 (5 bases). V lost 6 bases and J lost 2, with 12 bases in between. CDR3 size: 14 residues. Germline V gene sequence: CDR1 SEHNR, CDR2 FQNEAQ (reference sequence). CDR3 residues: CASRSRGLTDTQYF. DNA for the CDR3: TGTGCCAGCAGATCACGGGGTCTCACAGATACGCAGTATTTT.

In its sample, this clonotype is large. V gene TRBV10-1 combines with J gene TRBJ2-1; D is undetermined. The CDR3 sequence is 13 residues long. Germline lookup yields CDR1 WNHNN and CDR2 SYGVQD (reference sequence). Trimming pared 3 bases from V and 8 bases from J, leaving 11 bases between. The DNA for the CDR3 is TGCGCCAGCAGTGAACGAGTCGGCGATGAGCAGTTCTTC. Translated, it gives CASSERVGDEQFF.

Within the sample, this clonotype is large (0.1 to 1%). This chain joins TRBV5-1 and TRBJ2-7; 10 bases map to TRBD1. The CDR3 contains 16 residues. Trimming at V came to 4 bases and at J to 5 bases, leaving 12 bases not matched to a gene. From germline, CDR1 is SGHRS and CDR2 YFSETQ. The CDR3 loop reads CASSKSTGGRGNEQYF. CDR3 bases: TGCGCCAGCAGCAAATCGACAGGGGGCAGAGGGAACGAGCAGTACTTC.